The clone carrying this TCR beta chain has a handful of counts. Its specificity is unknown. Deletions cut 1 base from V and 6 bases from J, with 22 bases between. From germline, CDR1 is SEHNR and CDR2 FQNEAQ (reference sequence). The CDR3 contains 18 residues. TCRdb ran MiXCR on the reads and lists one entry per CDR3 protein. The data contain approximately 100,000 distinct CDR3 sequences, approximately 45% of them singletons. The data were taken from a study of T cell repertoires in cytomegalovirus infection. V usage is TRBV7-9 and J usage is TRBJ2-1, with a tentative D call TRBD2 (7 bases). The sequence came from a human donor in good health (CMV status not recorded). Some clones in this sample may be carry-over from other donors' samples. This specimen consisted of CD8+ T cells from cultured PBMCs, obtained from culture after CMV antigen stimulation. CDR3 sequence reads: CASSLEGVAGWRGNEQFF. DNA for the CDR3: TGTGCCAGCAGCTTAGAGGGGGTAGCGGGTTGGAGGGGCAATGAGCAGTTCTTC.